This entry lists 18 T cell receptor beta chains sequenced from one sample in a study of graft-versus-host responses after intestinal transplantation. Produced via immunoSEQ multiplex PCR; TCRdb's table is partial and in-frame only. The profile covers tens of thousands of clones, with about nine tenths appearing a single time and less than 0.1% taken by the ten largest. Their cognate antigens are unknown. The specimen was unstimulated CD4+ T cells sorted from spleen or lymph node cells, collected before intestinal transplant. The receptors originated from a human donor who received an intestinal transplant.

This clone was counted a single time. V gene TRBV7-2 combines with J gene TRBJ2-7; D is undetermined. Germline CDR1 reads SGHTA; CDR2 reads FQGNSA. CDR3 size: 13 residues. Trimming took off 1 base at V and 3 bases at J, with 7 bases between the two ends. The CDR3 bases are TGTGCCAGCAGCTTAGACTCCTTCTACGAGCAGTACTTC. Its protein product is CASSLDSFYEQYF. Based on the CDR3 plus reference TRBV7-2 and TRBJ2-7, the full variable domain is GAGVSQSPSNKVTEKGKDVELRCDPISGHTALYWYRQSLGQGLEFLIYFQGNSAPDKSGLPSDRFSAERTGGSVSTLTIQRTQQEDSAVYLCASSLDSFYEQYFGPGTRLTVT.

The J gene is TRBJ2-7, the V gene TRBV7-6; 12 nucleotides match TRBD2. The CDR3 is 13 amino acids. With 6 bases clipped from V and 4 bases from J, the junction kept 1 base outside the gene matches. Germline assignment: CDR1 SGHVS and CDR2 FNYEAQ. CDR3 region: CASSGLAGYEQYF. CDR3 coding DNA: TGTGCCAGCAGTGGACTAGCGGGGTACGAGCAGTACTTC.

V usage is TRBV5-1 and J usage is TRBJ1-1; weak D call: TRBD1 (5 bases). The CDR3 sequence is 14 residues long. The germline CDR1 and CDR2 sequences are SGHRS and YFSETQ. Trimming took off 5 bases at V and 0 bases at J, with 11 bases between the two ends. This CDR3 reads CASSGGRLNTEAFF. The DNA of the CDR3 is TGCGCCAGCAGTGGGGGGAGGTTGAACACTGAAGCTTTCTTT.

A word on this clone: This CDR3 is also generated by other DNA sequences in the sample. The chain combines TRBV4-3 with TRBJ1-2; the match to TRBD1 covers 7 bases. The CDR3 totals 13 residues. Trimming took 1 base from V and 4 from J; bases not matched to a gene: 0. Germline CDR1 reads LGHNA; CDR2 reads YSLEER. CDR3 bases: TGCGCCAGCAGCCAAGGACAGGGCTATGGCTACACCTTC. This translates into CASSQGQGYGYTF.

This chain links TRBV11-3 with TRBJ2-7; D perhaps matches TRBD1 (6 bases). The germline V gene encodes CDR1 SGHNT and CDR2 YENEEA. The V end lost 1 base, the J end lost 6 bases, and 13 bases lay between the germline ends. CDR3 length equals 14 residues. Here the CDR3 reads CASSLVRGSGEQYF. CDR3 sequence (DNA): TGTGCCAGCAGCTTAGTCAGGGGCAGCGGCGAGCAGTACTTC. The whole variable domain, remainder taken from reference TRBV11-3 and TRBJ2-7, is EAGVVQSPRYKIIEKKQPVAFWCNPISGHNTLYWYLQNLGQGPELLIRYENEEAVDDSQLPKDRFSAERLKGVDSTLKIQPAELGDSAVYLCASSLVRGSGEQYFGPGTRLTVT.

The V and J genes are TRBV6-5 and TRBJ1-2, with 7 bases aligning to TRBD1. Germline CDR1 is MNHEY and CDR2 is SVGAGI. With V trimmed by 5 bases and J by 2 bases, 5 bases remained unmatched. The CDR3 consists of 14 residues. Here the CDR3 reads CASSQKQGNYGYTF. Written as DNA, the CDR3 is TGTGCCAGCAGTCAGAAACAGGGGAACTATGGCTACACCTTC.

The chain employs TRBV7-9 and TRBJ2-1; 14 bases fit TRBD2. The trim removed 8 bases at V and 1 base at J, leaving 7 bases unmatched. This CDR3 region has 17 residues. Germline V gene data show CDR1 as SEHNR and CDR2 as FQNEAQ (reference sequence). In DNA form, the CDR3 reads TGTGCCAGCGGCGGGACTAGCGGGGGCGTTTCCTACAATGAGCAGTTCTTC. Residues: CASGGTSGGVSYNEQFF.

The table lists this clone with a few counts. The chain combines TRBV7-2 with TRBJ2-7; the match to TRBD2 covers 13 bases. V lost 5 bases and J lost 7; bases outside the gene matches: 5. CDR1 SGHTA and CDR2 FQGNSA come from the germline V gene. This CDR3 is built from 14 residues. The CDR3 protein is CASSGTSGAREQYF. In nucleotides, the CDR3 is TGTGCCAGCAGCGGGACTAGCGGGGCTCGAGAGCAGTACTTC.

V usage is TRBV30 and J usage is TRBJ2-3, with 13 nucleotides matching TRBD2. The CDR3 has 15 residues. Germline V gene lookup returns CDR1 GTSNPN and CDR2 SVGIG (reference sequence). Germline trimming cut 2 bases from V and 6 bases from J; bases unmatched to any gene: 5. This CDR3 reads CAWSPPGLAGDTQYF. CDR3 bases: TGTGCCTGGAGTCCACCGGGACTAGCGGGGGATACGCAGTATTTT. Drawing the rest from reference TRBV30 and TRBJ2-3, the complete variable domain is SQTIHQWPATLVQPVGSPLSLECTVEGTSNPNLYWYRQAAGRGLQLLFYSVGIGQISSEVPQNLSASRPQDRQFILSSKKLLLSDSGFYLCAWSPPGLAGDTQYFGPGTRLTVL.

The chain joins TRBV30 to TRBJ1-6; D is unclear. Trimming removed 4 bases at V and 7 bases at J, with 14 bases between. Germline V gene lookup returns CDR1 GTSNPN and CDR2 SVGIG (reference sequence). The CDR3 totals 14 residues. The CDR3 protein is CAWTERLMNSPLHF. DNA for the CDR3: TGTGCCTGGACGGAGAGACTGATGAATTCACCCCTCCACTTT.

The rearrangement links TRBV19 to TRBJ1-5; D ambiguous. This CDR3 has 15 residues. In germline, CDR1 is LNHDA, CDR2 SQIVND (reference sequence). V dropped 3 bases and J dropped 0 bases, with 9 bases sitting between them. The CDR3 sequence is CASSITIYSNQPQHF. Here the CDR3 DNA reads TGTGCCAGTAGTATCACAATTTATAGCAATCAGCCCCAGCATTTT.

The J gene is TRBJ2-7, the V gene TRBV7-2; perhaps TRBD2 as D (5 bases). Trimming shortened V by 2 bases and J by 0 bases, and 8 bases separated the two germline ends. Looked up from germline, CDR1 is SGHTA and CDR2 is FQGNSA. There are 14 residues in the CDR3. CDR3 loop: CASSLSTSSYEQYF. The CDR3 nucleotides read TGTGCCAGCAGCTTATCAACTAGCTCCTACGAGCAGTACTTC.

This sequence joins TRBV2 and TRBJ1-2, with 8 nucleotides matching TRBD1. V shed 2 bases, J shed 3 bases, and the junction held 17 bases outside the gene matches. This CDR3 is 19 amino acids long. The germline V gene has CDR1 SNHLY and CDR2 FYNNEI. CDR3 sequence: CASSEPGSSRGQVDYGYTF. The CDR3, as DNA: TGTGCCAGCAGTGAACCCGGCTCCAGCAGGGGGCAGGTAGACTATGGCTACACCTTC.

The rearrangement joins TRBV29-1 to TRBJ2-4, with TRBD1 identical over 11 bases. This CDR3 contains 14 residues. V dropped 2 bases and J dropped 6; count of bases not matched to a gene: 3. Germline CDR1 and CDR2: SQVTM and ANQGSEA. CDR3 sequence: CSVESGTGGNIQYF. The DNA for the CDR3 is TGCAGCGTTGAATCCGGGACAGGGGGAAACATTCAGTACTTC.

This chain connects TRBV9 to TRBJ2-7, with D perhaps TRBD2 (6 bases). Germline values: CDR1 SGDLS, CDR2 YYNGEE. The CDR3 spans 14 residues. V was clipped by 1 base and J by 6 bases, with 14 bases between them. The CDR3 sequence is CASSVYAGSAEQYF. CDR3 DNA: TGTGCCAGCAGCGTATACGCGGGGTCGGCCGAGCAGTACTTC.

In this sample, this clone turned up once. For the CDR3, the DNA is TGTGCCAGCAGCGACGACAGGGTTAGCTATGGCTACACCTTC. It is translated as CASSDDRVSYGYTF. The V and J genes are TRBV7-8 and TRBJ1-2; TRBD1 matches at 7 bases. The V gene's germline CDR1 is SGHVS and CDR2 FQNEAQ. The ends lost 5 bases at V and 4 bases at J; junction bases unmatched: 7. The CDR3 has 14 amino acids.

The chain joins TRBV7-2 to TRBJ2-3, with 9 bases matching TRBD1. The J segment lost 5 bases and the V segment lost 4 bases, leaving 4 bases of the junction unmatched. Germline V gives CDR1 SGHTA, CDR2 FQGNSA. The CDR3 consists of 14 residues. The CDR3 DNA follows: TGTGCCAGCAGCTCAAACAGGGGGCAAGATACGCAGTATTTT. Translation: CASSSNRGQDTQYF.

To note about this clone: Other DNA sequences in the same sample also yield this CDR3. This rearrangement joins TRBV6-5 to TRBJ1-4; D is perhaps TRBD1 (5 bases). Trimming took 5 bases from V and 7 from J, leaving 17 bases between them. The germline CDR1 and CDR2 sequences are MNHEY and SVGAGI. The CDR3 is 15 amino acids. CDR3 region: CASSRKLLGGEKLFF. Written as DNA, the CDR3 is TGTGCCAGCAGTCGAAAACTCTTGGGGGGTGAAAAACTGTTTTTT.